The next 9 T cell receptor beta chains were all read from a single sample in a study of CD8 T cells in Susac syndrome (dated by TCRdb to about 2019). Libraries were prepared through the immunoSEQ multiplex PCR assay. RNA was extracted with the RNeasy kit and roughly 0.45 to 1 ug was reverse transcribed using random hexamers. Using fastp at Q25 and MiXCR, TCRdb reprocessed the public reads and kept productive beta chains. Identical CDR3 proteins give one entry, which carries the most common genes and DNA. The sample profile shows about 200,000 distinct CDR3 sequences; around nine tenths of them were found once. Around 0.15% of the sample goes to the ten largest clones. The sample was CD8+ T cells from PBMCs. These receptors were obtained from a human donor with multiple sclerosis.

This chain joins TRBV13 and TRBJ2-7; 10 nucleotides line up with TRBD1. V gave up 8 bases and J gave up 4 bases; unmatched junction bases: 11. This CDR3 region has 15 residues. Germline V lookup: CDR1 PRHDT, CDR2 FYEKMQ (reference sequence). CDR3 in DNA: TGTGCCAGCGGCCCTAGGGGACAGGGGAGATACGAGCAGTACTTC. Its protein product is CASGPRGQGRYEQYF.

The chain recombines TRBV4-3 with TRBJ2-7; possibly TRBD1 for D (6 bases). Deletions cut 5 bases from V and 7 bases from J, with 18 bases between. In germline, CDR1 is LGHNA, CDR2 YSLEER. This CDR3 contains 14 residues. The CDR3 reads CASSSSGAGREQYF. The DNA of the CDR3 is TGCGCCAGCAGCTCCTCAGGGGCAGGGAGAGAGCAGTACTTC.

J is TRBJ2-2 and V is TRBV11-3; D is perhaps TRBD1 (5 bases). V lost 4 bases, J lost 6 bases, and 15 bases lay in between. The CDR3 length is 15 residues. The germline V gene encodes CDR1 SGHNT and CDR2 YENEEA. CDR3 loop: CASSSPNAGPGELFF. CDR3 nucleotide sequence: TGTGCCAGCAGCTCACCTAACGCAGGGCCCGGGGAGCTGTTTTTT.

The chain carries TRBV29-1 and TRBJ2-2, with 8 bases that match TRBD1. J lost 4 bases, V lost 3 bases, and 4 bases had no gene match. The CDR3 consists of 14 residues. The germline V gene has CDR1 SQVTM and CDR2 ANQGSEA. The CDR3 loop is CSVDSDRATGELFF. CDR3 DNA sequence: TGCAGCGTTGATTCGGACAGGGCCACCGGGGAGCTGTTTTTT.

The chain recombines TRBV7-9 with TRBJ2-1; TRBD1 agrees at 7 bases. The CDR3 spans 12 residues. V shed 8 bases and J 8 bases; nucleotides not matched to a gene: 6. The germline gives CDR1 SEHNR, CDR2 FQNEAQ (reference sequence). CDR3 protein: CASDRASDEQFF. As DNA, the CDR3 is TGTGCCAGCGACAGGGCGTCGGATGAGCAGTTCTTC.

The gene calls are TRBV5-6 and TRBJ1-1; D is unclear. There are 13 residues in the CDR3. The germline gives CDR1 SGHDT, CDR2 YYEEEE. The V and J ends lost 0 bases and 6 bases respectively, with 9 bases between them. CDR3 bases: TGTGCCAGCAGCTTGGTATATTTCCCTGAAGCTTTCTTT. Translation: CASSLVYFPEAFF. Full variable domain (outside the CDR3, taken from reference TRBV5-6 and TRBJ1-1): DAGVTQSPTHLIKTRGQQVTLRCSPKSGHDTVSWYQQALGQGPQFIFQYYEEEERQRGNFPDRFSGHQFPNYSSELNVNALLLGDSALYLCASSLVYFPEAFFGQGTRLTVV.

This clonotype was detected a few times. The V call is TRBV6-2 or TRBV6-3, the J call TRBJ2-7; 8 positions match TRBD1. Germline values: CDR1 MNHEY, CDR2 SVGEGT. Trimming took 0 bases from V and 0 from J; bases not matched to a gene: 16. The CDR3 spans 20 residues. The chain's CDR3 is CASSYSLGQVQALASYEQYF. The CDR3 region has the DNA TGTGCCAGCAGTTACTCCCTGGGACAGGTACAAGCTCTGGCCTCCTACGAGCAGTACTTC.

V gene TRBV28 combines with J gene TRBJ1-5, with D unclear. With 1 base removed from V and 5 bases from J, the gap between germline ends came to 9 bases. CDR3 length: 14 amino acids. Germline V lookup: CDR1 MDHEN, CDR2 SYDVKM. The CDR3, as DNA: TGTGCCAGCAGTTTATTGTCGGCGGATCAGCCCCAGCATTTT. Its protein product is CASSLLSADQPQHF.

This clonotype was found once. The rearrangement uses TRBV30 and TRBJ1-2, with 8 nucleotides matching TRBD1. The CDR3 runs 16 residues. V trimming: 0 bases; J trimming: 0 bases; junction bases outside the gene matches: 6. Germline-derived CDR1 and CDR2 are GTSNPN and SVGIG (reference sequence). CDR3 sequence reads: CAWSVLLQGANYGYTF. In DNA, the CDR3 is TGTGCCTGGAGTGTCCTACTACAGGGGGCTAACTATGGCTACACCTTC.